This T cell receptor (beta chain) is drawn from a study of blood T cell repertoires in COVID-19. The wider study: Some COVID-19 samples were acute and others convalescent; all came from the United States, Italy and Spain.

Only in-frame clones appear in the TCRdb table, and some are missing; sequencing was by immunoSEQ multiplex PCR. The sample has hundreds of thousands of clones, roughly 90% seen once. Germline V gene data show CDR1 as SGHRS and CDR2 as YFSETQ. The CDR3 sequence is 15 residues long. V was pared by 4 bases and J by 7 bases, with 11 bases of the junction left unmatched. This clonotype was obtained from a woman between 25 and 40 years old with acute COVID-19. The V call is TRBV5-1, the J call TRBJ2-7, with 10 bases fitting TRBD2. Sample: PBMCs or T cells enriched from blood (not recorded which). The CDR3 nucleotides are TGCGCCAGCAGCCCTCAGCGGGAGGGGCCTGGGGAGCAGTACTTC. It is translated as CASSPQREGPGEQYF.